Listed here are 29 T cell receptor beta chains from one sample, sequenced in a study of blood T cell repertoires in COVID-19 (dated by TCRdb to about 2020). Library construction relied on the immunoSEQ multiplex PCR assay. TCRdb limited this immuneACCESS table to in-frame rearrangements with V and J called. A share of clones is missing; checked studies link under half to unresolved V genes, and the rest is unexplained. In this sample the table shows 140,000 to 150,000 clones, around 89% of which occur a single time. Under 3% of the sample goes to the ten largest clones. Input material: peripheral blood. The source of these receptors is a man in his 60s with active or convalescent COVID-19.

This chain connects TRBV15 to TRBJ2-3; D might be TRBD2 (6 bases). The V and J ends lost 3 bases and 6 bases respectively, with 22 bases between them. CDR1 is LNHNV and CDR2 is YYDKDF in the germline V gene (reference sequence). This CDR3 region has 17 residues. CDR3 coding DNA: TGTGCCACCAGCAGCCGACCTACTAGCATCCAAGGGGATACGCAGTATTTT. Translating it yields CATSSRPTSIQGDTQYF.

The chain combines TRBV5-6 with TRBJ2-3; the D is unclear. Trimming pared 3 bases from V and 6 bases from J, leaving 20 bases between. This CDR3 is built from 16 residues. Germline loops: CDR1 SGHDT, CDR2 YYEEEE. The CDR3, as DNA: TGTGCCAGCAGCTCGAGCACTACATTCGTCCGGGATACGCAGTATTTT. It is translated as CASSSSTTFVRDTQYF.

The V gene is TRBV29-1, the J gene TRBJ1-4; D gene unclear. Trimming took off 7 bases at V and 5 bases at J, with 11 bases between the two ends. There are 12 residues in the CDR3. Germline CDR1 and CDR2: SQVTM and ANQGSEA. The CDR3: CSGYSPNEKLFF. For the CDR3, the DNA is TGCAGCGGATACTCTCCAAATGAAAAACTGTTTTTT.

The V gene is TRBV19, the J gene TRBJ2-2, with TRBD2 matching over 8 bases. CDR3 length: 14 amino acids. The V and J ends lost 6 bases and 4 bases, in that order; junction bases with no gene match: 4. Germline V gives CDR1 LNHDA, CDR2 SQIVND (reference sequence). Here the CDR3 DNA reads TGTGCCAGTAGCGGACTAGCTAGCACCGGGGAGCTGTTTTTT. It yields the protein CASSGLASTGELFF.

The chain uses TRBV7-3 and TRBJ2-7; weak D call: TRBD2 (6 bases). The V and J ends lost 2 bases and 0 bases respectively, with 8 bases between them. The germline gives CDR1 SGHTA, CDR2 FQGTGA. The CDR3 has 14 amino acids. CDR3 DNA: TGTGCCAGCAGCTTAGGCGGGGTCTCCTACGAGCAGTACTTC. Amino acids: CASSLGGVSYEQYF.

The CDR3: CATSGPRGAVVNTGELFF. The DNA for the CDR3 is TGTGCCACAAGTGGCCCCCGGGGGGCGGTTGTAAACACCGGGGAGCTGTTTTTT. The chain joins TRBV10-3 to TRBJ2-2, with D perhaps matching TRBD2 (7 bases). Germline CDR1 ENHRY, CDR2 SYGVKD. The V end was cut by 10 bases, the J end by 2 bases, with 26 bases between. This CDR3 has 18 amino acids.

Only a few counts were recorded for this clone. This chain joins TRBV5-8 and TRBJ1-1; possible D gene TRBD1, 5 bases. Trimming took 6 bases from V and 4 from J, leaving 16 bases between them. The CDR3 has 14 residues. Germline CDR1 is SGHTS and CDR2 is YDEGEE. CDR3 sequence reads: CASIGALPGTEAFF. CDR3 in DNA: TGTGCCAGCATTGGGGCCCTACCGGGCACTGAAGCTTTCTTT.

The chain joins TRBV2 to TRBJ1-1; D possibly corresponds to TRBD1 (6 bases). CDR3 size: 14 residues. V lost 2 bases, J lost 5 bases, and 12 bases lay in between. The germline V gene encodes CDR1 SNHLY and CDR2 FYNNEI. Here the CDR3 DNA reads TGTGCCAGCAGTGAACAGGGGTTCGGGACTGAAGCTTTCTTT. This codes for CASSEQGFGTEAFF. Complete variable domain (other parts from reference TRBV2 and TRBJ1-1): EPEVTQTPSHQVTQMGQEVILRCVPISNHLYFYWYRQILGQKVEFLVSFYNNEISEKSEIFDDQFSVERPDGSNFTLKIRSTKLEDSAMYFCASSEQGFGTEAFFGQGTRLTVV.

This chain joins TRBV4-1 and TRBJ1-6; 7 bases line up with TRBD1. The CDR3 has 13 amino acids. Germline CDR1 reads MGHRA; CDR2 reads YSYEKL. J was trimmed by 6 bases and V by 7 bases; bases with no gene match: 3. The CDR3 protein is CASTSGGNSPLHF. The CDR3 DNA follows: TGCGCCAGCACTTCAGGGGGTAATTCACCCCTCCACTTT.

The rearrangement uses TRBV5-6 and TRBJ2-3, with 10 positions matching TRBD2. There are 17 residues in the CDR3. Trimming took 4 bases from V and 1 from J; bases not matched to a gene: 9. Germline V gene data show CDR1 as SGHDT and CDR2 as YYEEEE. This CDR3 is CASSGPTSGEGTDTQYF. The CDR3 bases are TGTGCCAGCAGCGGACCTACTAGCGGGGAGGGCACAGATACGCAGTATTTT.

The chain combines TRBV9 with TRBJ1-2; 7 bases match TRBD1. This CDR3 has 15 amino acids. The germline CDR1 and CDR2 sequences are SGDLS and YYNGEE. V shed 4 bases and J 4 bases; nucleotides not matched to a gene: 10. CDR3 nucleotide sequence: TGTGCCAGCAGCAAGGACAGGACGGAATCCTATGGCTACACCTTC. Its protein is CASSKDRTESYGYTF.

This chain connects TRBV28 to TRBJ1-1; D is ambiguous. The V and J ends lost 5 bases and 0 bases respectively, with 7 bases between them. The CDR3 runs to 13 residues. CDR1 is MDHEN, CDR2 SYDVKM, per germline. The CDR3, as DNA: TGTGCCAGCAGTGTAAACTTGAACACTGAAGCTTTCTTT. It translates to CASSVNLNTEAFF.

A remark on this clone: Other DNA sequences in this specimen translate into the identical CDR3. The chain uses TRBV11-2 and TRBJ2-1, with D hard to call. V was cut by 1 base and J by 3 bases, with 7 bases left in between. The CDR3 is 14 residues long. Per the germline V gene, CDR1 is SGHAT and CDR2 is FQNNGV. CDR3 region: CASSLGSYYNEQFF. Here the CDR3 DNA reads TGTGCCAGCAGCTTAGGTAGCTACTACAATGAGCAGTTCTTC.

The V gene is TRBV7-6, the J gene TRBJ2-3; 7 positions agree with TRBD2. J was trimmed by 6 bases and V by 0 bases; bases with no gene match: 9. The length of the CDR3 is 16 residues. Germline assignment: CDR1 SGHVS and CDR2 FNYEAQ. The CDR3 protein is CASSLAGTKHGDTQYF. In nucleotides, the CDR3 is TGTGCCAGCAGCTTAGCCGGGACTAAACATGGGGATACGCAGTATTTT.

The chain couples TRBV12-3 or TRBV12-4 to TRBJ2-6, with unresolved D. The V end was cut by 8 bases, the J end by 4 bases, with 9 bases between. This CDR3 has 13 amino acids. This chain's CDR3 is CASGLMGANVLTF. CDR3 coding DNA: TGTGCCAGCGGGCTGATGGGGGCCAACGTCCTGACTTTC.

This rearrangement joins TRBV28 to TRBJ2-7; TRBD2 matches at 10 bases. Germline V gene lookup returns CDR1 MDHEN and CDR2 SYDVKM. The CDR3 is 14 residues long. Losses at the gene ends were 6 bases for V and 2 bases for J; bases not matched to a gene: 4. CDR3 coding DNA: TGTGCCAGCAGCGAAAGCGGGAGGGCCTACGAGCAGTACTTC. Encoded protein: CASSESGRAYEQYF.

V gene TRBV27 combines with J gene TRBJ2-1; the match to TRBD1 covers 7 bases. CDR1 is MNHEY and CDR2 is SMNVEV in the germline V gene (reference sequence). V trimming: 6 bases; J trimming: 2 bases; junction bases outside the gene matches: 16. The CDR3 extends over 18 amino acids. CDR3 sequence reads: CASRPTHRGLRPYNEQFF. The CDR3 bases are TGTGCCAGCAGGCCCACTCACAGGGGCCTGAGGCCCTACAATGAGCAGTTCTTC.

Only one count was recorded for this clone. The CDR3 loop reads CASSLGSGGFQETQYF. The DNA for the CDR3 is TGTGCCAGCAGCTTGGGATCCGGGGGATTCCAAGAGACCCAGTACTTC. The chain has TRBV7-2 and TRBJ2-5; D perhaps matches TRBD2 (6 bases). Trimming cost V 3 bases and J 1 base, with 15 bases left between them. The CDR3 spans 16 residues. Germline-derived CDR1 and CDR2 are SGHTA and FQGNSA.

This sequence joins TRBV6-5 and TRBJ1-3, with D tentatively TRBD1 (5 bases). CDR1 is MNHEY, CDR2 SVGAGI, per germline. The CDR3 is 14 residues long. Trimming removed 3 bases from V and 4 bases from J, with 10 bases in between. The CDR3 spells CASSYGGNGNTIYF. For the CDR3, the DNA is TGTGCCAGCAGTTATGGGGGGAACGGAAACACCATATATTTT.

The chain recombines TRBV5-1 with TRBJ2-1; 7 bases fit TRBD2. The CDR3 runs 15 residues. J lost 2 bases, V lost 4 bases, and 6 bases had no gene match. Germline V gives CDR1 SGHRS, CDR2 YFSETQ. This CDR3 is CASSPAGATYNEQFF. CDR3 sequence (DNA): TGCGCCAGCAGCCCCGCGGGAGCGACCTACAATGAGCAGTTCTTC.

V gene TRBV7-9 combines with J gene TRBJ1-5; D uncertain. Germline V CDR1 and CDR2: SEHNR, FQNEAQ (reference sequence). The ends were cut back, 0 bases at V and 4 bases at J, with 10 bases in the middle. There are 15 residues in the CDR3. CDR3 nucleotide sequence: TGTGCCAGCAGCTTAGCTTTGACGGAGAATCAGCCCCAGCATTTT. Amino acid sequence: CASSLALTENQPQHF.

V gene TRBV7-9 combines with J gene TRBJ2-2; D possibly corresponds to TRBD1 (7 bases). Germline assignment: CDR1 SEHNR and CDR2 FQNEAQ (reference sequence). V lost 5 bases and J 6 bases, leaving 13 bases between the germline ends. The CDR3 runs to 14 residues. The CDR3 here is CASSAGGFAGELFF. As DNA, the CDR3 is TGTGCCAGCAGCGCAGGGGGGTTCGCCGGGGAGCTGTTTTTT.

The chain is built from TRBV7-2 and TRBJ2-1, with D possibly matching TRBD2 (6 bases). Germline values: CDR1 SGHTA, CDR2 FQGNSA. The ends were cut back, 3 bases at V and 0 bases at J, with 9 bases in the middle. The CDR3 has 15 residues. The CDR3 loop is CASSLGGNSYNEQFF. CDR3 DNA sequence: TGTGCCAGCAGCTTGGGGGGAAACTCCTACAATGAGCAGTTCTTC.

The chain is built from TRBV24-1 and TRBJ2-1, with TRBD2 identical over 7 bases. CDR3 length: 16 residues. After removal of 5 bases from V and 2 bases from J, the junction contained 8 bases not matched to a gene. The germline CDR1 and CDR2 sequences are KGHDR and SFDVKD. This CDR3 is CATSVSSGAPYNEQFF. For the CDR3, the DNA is TGTGCCACCAGTGTTTCAAGCGGGGCCCCCTACAATGAGCAGTTCTTC.

The sample holds a few counts of this clone. The rearrangement joins TRBV6-6 to TRBJ1-5, with TRBD1 matching 7 bases. Per the germline V gene, CDR1 is MNHNY and CDR2 is SVGAGI (reference sequence). This CDR3 has 15 amino acids. V lost 0 bases to trimming and J lost 3 bases; unmatched junction nucleotides: 2. The CDR3 sequence is CASSYSGQDNQPQHF. The CDR3 nucleotides read TGTGCCAGCAGTTACTCCGGACAGGACAATCAGCCCCAGCATTTT.

The chain carries TRBV24-1 and TRBJ2-1, with TRBD2 matching over 7 bases. The CDR3 loop spans 12 amino acids. The junction had 7 bases not matched to a gene; V was cut back by 9 bases and J by 9 bases. Per germline, CDR1 KGHDR and CDR2 SFDVKD. CDR3 loop: CATAPGEGEQFF. Written as DNA, the CDR3 is TGTGCCACCGCCCCGGGGGAGGGTGAGCAGTTCTTC.

The chain carries TRBV7-8 and TRBJ2-4; perhaps TRBD1 as D (5 bases). In germline, CDR1 is SGHVS, CDR2 FQNEAQ. The CDR3 extends over 15 amino acids. Trimming took off 1 base at V and 7 bases at J, with 14 bases between the two ends. CDR3 loop: CASSLGQRPVNIQYF. The CDR3 DNA sequence: TGTGCCAGCAGCTTAGGACAGAGACCGGTGAACATTCAGTACTTC.

This chain joins TRBV2 and TRBJ2-7; TRBD2 matches 9 bases. This CDR3 spans 15 amino acids. Trimming took 4 bases from V and 2 from J; bases not matched to a gene: 6. CDR1 is SNHLY, CDR2 FYNNEI, per germline. CDR3 protein: CASSVARGGTYEQYF. The DNA for the CDR3 is TGTGCCAGCAGTGTCGCGCGGGGGGGTACCTACGAGCAGTACTTC.

The chain joins TRBV2 to TRBJ2-3, with 16 bases that match TRBD2. The CDR3 spans 16 residues. V was pared by 5 bases and J by 4 bases, with 3 bases of the junction left unmatched. Germline CDR1 is SNHLY and CDR2 is FYNNEI. The CDR3, as DNA: TGTGCCAGCAGTACTGGGACTAGCGGGGGGGCAGATACGCAGTATTTT. It yields the protein CASSTGTSGGADTQYF.